This T cell receptor (beta chain) came from a study of cytomegalovirus exposure and HLA in healthy donors. Study-wide context: Early released data had about 80 million unique TCRs, all coming from HLA-typed donors. Among about 380 genotyped donors, around 80% fell in the Caucasian-associated ancestry cluster.

CDR1 and CDR2 (germline): SNHLY, FYNNEI. V dropped 1 base and J dropped 7 bases, with 16 bases sitting between them. CDR3 size: 15 residues. Whole-study results and caveats: Fewer N-insertions than the roughly 670-donor mean were reportedly shown by an Asian-associated ancestry cluster in a later analysis. Rare TCR sequences dominated, though some public TCRs recurred in many donors.

It was with 60 Vbeta and 13 Jbeta primers that the PCR ran. Only in-frame clones appear in the TCRdb table, and some are missing; sequencing was by immunoSEQ multiplex PCR. The sample carries roughly 120,000 clones, roughly 74% recorded once. This clone came up a few times. Its target is unknown. Source material: PBMCs. The chain uses TRBV2 and TRBJ2-5, with D possibly TRBD2 on 5 matching bases. This TCR was sampled from a woman aged 45-60 years in good health and CMV-seropositive. The CDR3 sequence: CASSEVLPHRGTQYF. In DNA form, the CDR3 reads TGTGCCAGCAGTGAAGTCTTGCCCCACCGGGGGACCCAGTACTTC.